This T cell receptor (beta chain) was sequenced during a study of identical twins. Notes on the study in general: Potential partial confounding of zero-insertion analyses by invariant MAIT and iNKT cells was noted. Abundant cord blood beta clonotypes carried fewer insertions; memory repertoires showed none.

Note on this clonotype: No antigen is known for it.

V lost 0 bases to trimming and J lost 6 bases; unmatched junction nucleotides: 9. Germline-derived CDR1 and CDR2 are MNHEY and SVGAGI. This CDR3 contains 16 residues. TCRdb re-called the 5' RACE reads through MiXCR, storing one row per CDR3 protein. This sample has about 730,000 distinct CDR3 sequences, with about 20% found just once. These records were also assigned to another study, of T cells expressing NK-cell markers. That source reports: T cells sorted in several experiments were restricted to alpha-beta TCR T cells by an anti-gamma-delta TCR antibody.

This TCR was recovered from a woman under 30 in good health. Sequenced material: PBMCs. The chain is built from TRBV6-5 and TRBJ2-7, with 9 bases identical to TRBD1. The CDR3 is CASSYSHGTGLSEQYF. The CDR3 DNA follows: TGTGCCAGCAGTTACTCGCACGGGACAGGGCTCAGCGAGCAGTACTTC.